These 5 T cell receptor beta chains were all obtained from the same sample, sequenced in a study of cytomegalovirus exposure and HLA in healthy donors listed by TCRdb under 2017. Library preparation was by the immunoSEQ multiplex PCR assay. For the multiplex PCR, a mixture combining 60 forward primers for TCR Vbeta segments and 13 reverse primers for TCR Jbeta segments was used. Entries here come from immuneACCESS through TCRdb and include only in-frame sequences with V and J called. Some clones fail to appear in such tables; in the studies checked, an unresolved V gene covers under half of the shortfall, and the cause of the remainder is unknown. The sample table holds some 200,000 clones, of which approximately 70% were seen once. Clones ranked in the top ten supply 2.6% of the sample. Sequencing was performed on PBMCs. All receptors come from a man aged 40-55 years in good health and CMV-seropositive.

The J gene is TRBJ1-2, the V gene TRBV18; no clear D gene. V was trimmed by 0 bases and J by 5 bases, leaving 10 bases between them. CDR1 is KGHSH and CDR2 is LQKENI in the germline V gene. There are 14 residues in the CDR3. CDR3 protein: CASSPPGETYGYTF. As DNA, the CDR3 is TGTGCCAGCTCACCACCGGGCGAAACGTATGGCTACACCTTC.

The chain combines TRBV9 with TRBJ2-3, with 8 bases identical to TRBD2. The length of the CDR3 is 16 residues. J gave up 5 bases and V 4 bases, and 12 bases lay outside the gene matches. In germline, CDR1 is SGDLS, CDR2 YYNGEE. The CDR3 DNA follows: TGTGCCAGCAGCCCCCGGGGGGGAGGTAGTGGAGATACGCAGTATTTT. Protein: CASSPRGGGSGDTQYF.

The chain uses TRBV11-2 and TRBJ2-5; 14 nucleotides agree with TRBD2. CDR3 length: 17 amino acids. Germline V gene data show CDR1 as SGHAT and CDR2 as FQNNGV. Trimming cost V 5 bases and J 1 base; bases outside gene matches: 6. The CDR3 DNA follows: TGTGCCAGCAGCCCCCGGACTAGCGGGGGGTCCCAAGAGACCCAGTACTTC. Translation gives CASSPRTSGGSQETQYF.

This chain's CDR3 is CASSVQGVGEQYF. DNA of the CDR3: TGTGCCAGCAGCGTTCAAGGGGTGGGCGAGCAGTACTTC. V usage is TRBV9 and J usage is TRBJ2-7, with a tentative D call TRBD1 (5 bases). Germline V gives CDR1 SGDLS, CDR2 YYNGEE. The CDR3 is 13 residues long. V gave up 2 bases and J gave up 6 bases, with 12 bases separating them.

This clone was picked up one time. The chain links TRBV4-2 to TRBJ2-1, with 9 bases that match TRBD2. The CDR3 length is 16 residues. Trimming took 5 bases from V and 5 from J; bases not matched to a gene: 10. Germline V lookup: CDR1 LGHNA, CDR2 YNFKEQ. The CDR3 loop is CASSRLRGGIDNEQFF. The CDR3 DNA follows: TGTGCCAGCAGCAGGCTGCGGGGGGGCATTGACAATGAGCAGTTCTTC.